The rows below give T cell receptor beta chains drawn from one sample of a study of T-cell reconstitution after alpha-beta-depleted transplantation in children. TCRdb re-called the PCR reads with MiXCR, one entry per CDR3 protein. The sample lists some 600,000 distinct CDR3 sequences, 10% to 15% occurring once. Sample: PBMCs, mostly from graft donor cells, taken 360 days after TCRalphabeta/CD19-depleted stem cell transplant. The receptors were gathered from a male patient younger than 18 who had a stem cell transplant for acute myeloid leukemia, so the T cells may come from the graft donor. CDR3s include the opening cysteine and the closing phenylalanine or tryptophan. Fields, in order: clone size, V gene, D gene, J gene, CDR3 DNA, CDR3 protein. D genes are given only for firm matches. Size is omitted from some rows. Given values are once, few, many or a class for expanded clones.

abundance: many
v_gene: TRBV7-9
d_gene: TRBD2
j_gene: TRBJ2-1
CDR3nt: TGTGCCAGCAGCCGAACTCCCCTTTCGACGGGAGGGCGGAATGAGCAGTTCTTC
CDR3aa: CASSRTPLSTGGRNEQFF

abundance: few
v_gene: TRBV7-8
d_gene: .
j_gene: TRBJ2-4
CDR3nt: TGTGCCAGCAGCTTGGAGGGCCGGGGGGCCGGCATTCAGTACTTC
CDR3aa: CASSLEGRGAGIQYF

abundance: many
v_gene: TRBV29-1
d_gene: .
j_gene: TRBJ1-4
CDR3nt: TGCAGCGCCGAGGGGAGGACGAGTGAAAAACTGTTTTTT
CDR3aa: CSAEGRTSEKLFF

abundance: few
v_gene: TRBV7-2
d_gene: .
j_gene: TRBJ2-7
CDR3nt: TGTGCCAGCAGCTTAGTTTTGGACTACGAGCAGTACTTC
CDR3aa: CASSLVLDYEQYF

abundance: few
v_gene: TRBV7-3
d_gene: TRBD1
j_gene: TRBJ2-7
CDR3nt: TGTGCCAGCAGCCCAACCGGAGGGACAGGGGGCCGCAACGAGCAGTACTTC
CDR3aa: CASSPTGGTGGRNEQYF

abundance: .
v_gene: TRBV10-3
d_gene: TRBD1
j_gene: TRBJ1-1
CDR3nt: TGTGCCATCAGCCCTCCCGGACAGGGAAATAAGATGAACACTGAAGCTTTCTTT
CDR3aa: CAISPPGQGNKMNTEAFF

abundance: many
v_gene: TRBV7-7
d_gene: TRBD2
j_gene: TRBJ2-1
CDR3nt: TGTGCTAGCAGCTTATTCTCCGGGGGGTACAATGAGCAGTTCTTC
CDR3aa: CASSLFSGGYNEQFF

abundance: .
v_gene: TRBV4-3
d_gene: .
j_gene: TRBJ1-3
CDR3nt: TGCGCCAGCAGCCAAGATGGAGGGGTTGGAAACACCATATATTTT
CDR3aa: CASSQDGGVGNTIYF

abundance: few
v_gene: TRBV7-8
d_gene: TRBD1
j_gene: TRBJ1-2
CDR3nt: TGTGCCAGCAGCGACCGGACAGGGAATGGCTACACCTTC
CDR3aa: CASSDRTGNGYTF

abundance: many
v_gene: TRBV12-5
d_gene: .
j_gene: TRBJ1-3
CDR3nt: TGTGCTAGTGGTTGGGACCTTGGAAACACCATATATTTT
CDR3aa: CASGWDLGNTIYF

abundance: .
v_gene: TRBV29-1
d_gene: .
j_gene: TRBJ2-1
CDR3nt: TGCAGCGCCCTAAAACCCCAGGGGCGGGATGAGCAGTTCTTC
CDR3aa: CSALKPQGRDEQFF

abundance: few
v_gene: TRBV12-3/TRBV12-4
d_gene: .
j_gene: TRBJ2-7
CDR3nt: TGTGCCAGCAGCCTCCCTGGGACTGGCGGTGGAGAGCAGTACTTC
CDR3aa: CASSLPGTGGGEQYF

abundance: many
v_gene: TRBV5-1
d_gene: .
j_gene: TRBJ2-7
CDR3nt: TGCGCCAGCAGCATCCAGACGGCCGTCTACGAGCAGTACTTC
CDR3aa: CASSIQTAVYEQYF

abundance: .
v_gene: TRBV2
d_gene: .
j_gene: TRBJ2-5
CDR3nt: TGTGCCAGCAGTTTTAGAAGGGGTTTTCAAGAGACCCAGTACTTC
CDR3aa: CASSFRRGFQETQYF

abundance: few
v_gene: TRBV7-6
d_gene: .
j_gene: TRBJ2-1
CDR3nt: TGTGCCAGCAGCTTAGGTGGTCGCCACAATGAGCAGTTCTTC
CDR3aa: CASSLGGRHNEQFF

abundance: .
v_gene: TRBV7-2
d_gene: .
j_gene: TRBJ2-4
CDR3nt: TGTGCCAGCAGCCCAGGGGAGCTAGCCAAAAACATTCAGTACTTC
CDR3aa: CASSPGELAKNIQYF

abundance: few
v_gene: TRBV12-3/TRBV12-4
d_gene: .
j_gene: TRBJ1-2
CDR3nt: TGTGCCAGCAGGAGACAAGACTATGGCTACACCTTC
CDR3aa: CASRRQDYGYTF

abundance: few
v_gene: TRBV6-5
d_gene: .
j_gene: TRBJ1-4
CDR3nt: TGTGCCAGCAGTTACTCGAAAACTCGAGCTAATGAAAAACTGTTTTTT
CDR3aa: CASSYSKTRANEKLFF

abundance: .
v_gene: TRBV7-2
d_gene: TRBD2
j_gene: TRBJ2-3
CDR3nt: TGTGCCAGCAGCTTTCAGTCTAGCGGTTATACCACAGATACGCAGTATTTT
CDR3aa: CASSFQSSGYTTDTQYF

abundance: many
v_gene: TRBV29-1
d_gene: TRBD2
j_gene: TRBJ2-7
CDR3nt: TGCAGCGTTGTGGGTAGCGGGACGCTCTCCTACGAGCAGTACTTC
CDR3aa: CSVVGSGTLSYEQYF

abundance: .
v_gene: TRBV10-3
d_gene: .
j_gene: TRBJ2-1
CDR3nt: TGTGCCATCAGTGAGGGGTGGAATGAGCAGTTCTTC
CDR3aa: CAISEGWNEQFF

abundance: .
v_gene: TRBV18
d_gene: TRBD2
j_gene: TRBJ2-1
CDR3nt: TGTGCCAGCTCAACCCTCGGACTAGCGGGATCCAATGAGCAGTTCTTC
CDR3aa: CASSTLGLAGSNEQFF

abundance: .
v_gene: TRBV29-1
d_gene: .
j_gene: TRBJ1-2
CDR3nt: TGCAGCGTCGGGGGACTGATTAACTATGGCTACACCTTC
CDR3aa: CSVGGLINYGYTF

abundance: many
v_gene: TRBV29-1
d_gene: TRBD2
j_gene: TRBJ2-1
CDR3nt: TGCAGCGTTGAGGGGCGGGAGGATTCCTACAATGAGCAGTTCTTC
CDR3aa: CSVEGREDSYNEQFF

abundance: many
v_gene: TRBV27
d_gene: TRBD1
j_gene: TRBJ2-1
CDR3nt: TGTGCCAGCAGTTCGACAGGGGAGGAGCAGTTCTTC
CDR3aa: CASSSTGEEQFF

abundance: .
v_gene: TRBV5-6
d_gene: .
j_gene: TRBJ2-7
CDR3nt: TGTGCCAGCAGCTACCCGGGATTCGAGCAGTACTTC
CDR3aa: CASSYPGFEQYF

abundance: few
v_gene: TRBV4-3
d_gene: .
j_gene: TRBJ2-7
CDR3nt: TGCGCCAGCAGCCCCACTCAGGTGAATTCCTACGAGCAGTACTTC
CDR3aa: CASSPTQVNSYEQYF

abundance: few
v_gene: TRBV20-1
d_gene: .
j_gene: TRBJ1-4
CDR3nt: TGCAGTGCTAGAGGCCAGGGGATCCAGCCCTCAACTAATGAAAAACTGTTTTTT
CDR3aa: CSARGQGIQPSTNEKLFF

abundance: .
v_gene: TRBV7-8
d_gene: .
j_gene: TRBJ1-2
CDR3nt: TGTGCCAGCAGCGCCACGGACTATGGCTACACCTTC
CDR3aa: CASSATDYGYTF

abundance: .
v_gene: TRBV12-3/TRBV12-4
d_gene: .
j_gene: TRBJ2-7
CDR3nt: TGTGCCAGCAAGAGAAAGGAATCCTCCTACGAGCAGTACTTC
CDR3aa: CASKRKESSYEQYF

abundance: .
v_gene: TRBV20-1
d_gene: .
j_gene: TRBJ2-5
CDR3nt: TGCAGTGCTAGAGATTTTCGCGAGACCCAGTACTTC
CDR3aa: CSARDFRETQYF

abundance: many
v_gene: TRBV5-1
d_gene: TRBD1
j_gene: TRBJ2-7
CDR3nt: TGCGCCAGCAGCTTGACGGGGACAGGGAACACCCAATCCTACGAGCAGTACTTC
CDR3aa: CASSLTGTGNTQSYEQYF

abundance: .
v_gene: TRBV18
d_gene: .
j_gene: TRBJ2-1
CDR3nt: TGTGCCAGCTCACCGGTAGACAATGAGCAGTTCTTC
CDR3aa: CASSPVDNEQFF

abundance: few
v_gene: TRBV21-1
d_gene: .
j_gene: TRBJ2-1
CDR3nt: TGTGCCAGCAGCACCGATAGCGGGGAGGGGAATGAGCAGTTCTTC
CDR3aa: CASSTDSGEGNEQFF

abundance: .
v_gene: TRBV7-2
d_gene: .
j_gene: TRBJ2-2
CDR3nt: TGTGCCAGCAGCTTAGGACTCTTGAACACCGGGGATCTGTTTTTT
CDR3aa: CASSLGLLNTGDLFF

abundance: .
v_gene: TRBV11-2
d_gene: .
j_gene: TRBJ2-1
CDR3nt: TGTGCCAGCAGCTTAGGAGGGTCTCAGCAGTTCTTC
CDR3aa: CASSLGGSQQFF

abundance: .
v_gene: TRBV4-1
d_gene: .
j_gene: TRBJ1-1
CDR3nt: TGCGCCAGCAGCCAAGTTAGACAGGTGAACACTGAAGCTTTCTTT
CDR3aa: CASSQVRQVNTEAFF

abundance: .
v_gene: TRBV30
d_gene: .
j_gene: TRBJ2-1
CDR3nt: TGTGCCTGGACGGAAGGGCCTATTGAGCAGTTCTTC
CDR3aa: CAWTEGPIEQFF

abundance: .
v_gene: TRBV28
d_gene: TRBD2
j_gene: TRBJ2-7
CDR3nt: TGTGCCAGCAGTTTGATGCTAGCGGGAGCATCGAGCTCCTACGAGCAGTACTTC
CDR3aa: CASSLMLAGASSSYEQYF